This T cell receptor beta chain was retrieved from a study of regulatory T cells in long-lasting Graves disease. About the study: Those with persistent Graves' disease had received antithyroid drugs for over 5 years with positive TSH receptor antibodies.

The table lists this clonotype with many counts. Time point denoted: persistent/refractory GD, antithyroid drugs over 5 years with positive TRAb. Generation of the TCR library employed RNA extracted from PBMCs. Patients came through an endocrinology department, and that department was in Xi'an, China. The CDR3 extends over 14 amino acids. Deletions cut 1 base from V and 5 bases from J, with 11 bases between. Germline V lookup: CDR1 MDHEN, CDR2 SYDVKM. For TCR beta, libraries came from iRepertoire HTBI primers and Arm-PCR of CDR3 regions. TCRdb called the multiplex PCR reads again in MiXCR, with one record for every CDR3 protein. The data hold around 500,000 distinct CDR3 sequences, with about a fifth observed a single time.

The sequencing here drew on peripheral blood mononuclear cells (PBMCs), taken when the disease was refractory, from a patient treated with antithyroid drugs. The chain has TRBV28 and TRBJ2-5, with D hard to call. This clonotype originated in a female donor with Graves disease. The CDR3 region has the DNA TGTGCCAGCAGTTTATCCGGATCCGACGAGACCCAGTACTTC. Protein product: CASSLSGSDETQYF.